This T cell receptor beta chain was recorded in a study of blood T cell repertoires in COVID-19. On the study more broadly: Italy, Spain and the United States were the sources of the convalescent and acute COVID-19 samples. The analysed material was cDNA or gDNA that came from T cells, B-cell-depleted T cells, or PBMCs.

Original handling: By means of reference gene primer amplification, nucleated cell counts were estimated. Assay used: immunoSEQ multiplex PCR; TCRdb lists only in-frame clones, some missing. V and J calls plus clone size are reproduced from that table; the DNA served to infer D and trimming. The profile covers roughly 250,000 clones, with 80% to 85% appearing a single time and around 3% taken by the ten largest. The germline V gene encodes CDR1 LGHDT and CDR2 YNNKEL (reference sequence). This CDR3 is built from 15 residues. Trimming took 3 bases from V and 3 from J, leaving 14 bases between them. The sample taken for sequencing was peripheral blood. The sequence was obtained from a woman in her sixties with active or convalescent COVID-19. The chain uses TRBV3-1 (or the pseudogene TRBV3-2) and TRBJ1-2, with D possibly being TRBD1 (6 bases). The CDR3 loop is CASSQPKQGDYGYTF. The CDR3 DNA follows: TGTGCCAGCAGCCAGCCGAAACAGGGCGACTATGGCTACACCTTC.